These 29 T cell receptor beta chains originate from one sample sequenced in a study of T cell responses to AZD1222 COVID-19 vaccine. Assay used: immunoSEQ multiplex PCR; TCRdb lists only in-frame clones, some missing. The data contain 60,000 to 75,000 clones, roughly 80% of them singletons. Source: peripheral blood, taken 28 days after the second AZD1222 dose. These TCRs come from an adult who received the AZD1222 COVID-19 vaccine.

The chain couples TRBV28 to TRBJ1-4; unclear D gene. The V gene's germline CDR1 is MDHEN and CDR2 SYDVKM. Trimming cost V 11 bases and J 8 bases, with 12 bases left between them. The CDR3 extends over 11 amino acids. This chain's CDR3 is CAARSSEKLFF. CDR3 DNA sequence: TGTGCCGCCCGGAGCAGCGAAAAACTGTTTTTT.

The chain employs TRBV6-5 and TRBJ1-2; TRBD1 matches 10 bases. This CDR3 comprises 15 residues. V gave up 0 bases and J gave up 7 bases; unmatched junction bases: 5. From germline, CDR1 is MNHEY and CDR2 SVGAGI. This chain's CDR3 is CASSYSATGGRGYTF. CDR3 bases: TGTGCCAGCAGTTACTCGGCGACAGGGGGCCGTGGCTACACCTTC.

The chain has TRBV5-1 and TRBJ1-2, with 12 bases that match TRBD1. Germline V gene data show CDR1 as SGHRS and CDR2 as YFSETQ. This CDR3 has 13 amino acids. Trimming cost V 10 bases and J 3 bases; bases outside gene matches: 4. CDR3 amino acids: CASGDRGHYGYTF. The DNA for the CDR3 is TGCGCCTCTGGGGACAGGGGGCACTATGGCTACACCTTC.

The chain combines TRBV11-2 with TRBJ1-3; D is perhaps TRBD1 (5 bases). The ends were cut back, 5 bases at V and 2 bases at J, with 16 bases in the middle. Per the germline V gene, CDR1 is SGHAT and CDR2 is FQNNGV. This CDR3 has 16 residues. The CDR3 sequence: CASSRRDWGPGNTIYF. CDR3 sequence (DNA): TGTGCCAGCAGCCGACGGGACTGGGGACCTGGAAACACCATATATTTT. Together with reference TRBV11-2 and TRBJ1-3, the CDR3 gives the full variable domain: EAGVAQSPRYKIIEKRQSVAFWCNPISGHATLYWYQQILGQGPKLLIQFQNNGVVDDSQLPKDRFSAERLKGVDSTLKIQPAKLEDSAVYLCASSRRDWGPGNTIYFGEGSWLTVV.

This chain links TRBV9 with TRBJ2-5; 7 bases are shared with TRBD2. V lost 2 bases and J lost 7; bases outside the gene matches: 11. The CDR3 has 15 amino acids. Germline CDR1 and CDR2: SGDLS and YYNGEE. CDR3 protein: CASSVGGDTGWTQYF. In DNA form, the CDR3 reads TGTGCCAGCAGCGTTGGGGGGGATACGGGTTGGACCCAGTACTTC.

This rearrangement joins TRBV10-2 to TRBJ2-6; D is possibly TRBD1 (6 bases). Germline V gives CDR1 WSHSY, CDR2 SAAADI. Deletions cut 7 bases from V and 0 bases from J, with 13 bases between. The CDR3 totals 16 residues. The CDR3 reads CASTSGATSGANVLTF. Here the CDR3 DNA reads TGCGCCAGCACGTCAGGGGCCACCTCTGGGGCCAACGTCCTGACTTTC.

This rearrangement joins TRBV9 to TRBJ2-3; D could derive from TRBD1 or TRBD2 (5 bases each). The V gene's germline CDR1 is SGDLS and CDR2 YYNGEE. V shed 4 bases and J shed 0 bases, with 27 bases lying between them. This CDR3 spans 20 amino acids. CDR3 amino acids: CASSSHFDPGRRTSTDTQYF. The CDR3 DNA sequence: TGTGCCAGCAGCTCACATTTTGACCCGGGACGCCGAACTAGCACAGATACGCAGTATTTT.

The chain combines TRBV13 with TRBJ1-5; tentatively, D is TRBD1 (6 bases). The ends were cut back, 4 bases at V and 5 bases at J, with 15 bases in the middle. CDR3 length: 15 residues. From germline, CDR1 is PRHDT and CDR2 FYEKMQ (reference sequence). In nucleotides, the CDR3 is TGTGCCAGCAGCTCGGGGTCAGGGGTCCATCAGCCCCAGCATTTT. Amino acid sequence: CASSSGSGVHQPQHF. The whole variable domain, remainder taken from reference TRBV13 and TRBJ1-5, is AAGVIQSPRHLIKEKRETATLKCYPIPRHDTVYWYQQGPGQDPQFLISFYEKMQSDKGSIPDRFSAQQFSDYHSELNMSSLELGDSALYFCASSSGSGVHQPQHFGDGTRLSIL.

The chain couples TRBV7-9 to TRBJ1-5; D unclear. Trimming took off 4 bases at V and 3 bases at J, with 13 bases between the two ends. This CDR3 is built from 15 residues. CDR1 is SEHNR, CDR2 FQNEAQ, per germline (reference sequence). The CDR3 DNA sequence: TGTGCCAGCAGCTCGGGCCCAACACCCAATCAGCCCCAGCATTTT. Translation gives CASSSGPTPNQPQHF.

V and J are TRBV28 and TRBJ1-2, with TRBD1 matching 8 bases. In germline, CDR1 is MDHEN, CDR2 SYDVKM. The CDR3 is 15 amino acids. The V segment lost 6 bases and the J segment 4 bases; nucleotides outside the gene matches: 10. CDR3 sequence reads: CASSAPGQGAYGYTF. CDR3 DNA: TGTGCCAGCAGCGCCCCCGGACAGGGTGCCTATGGCTACACCTTC.

V gene TRBV4-2 combines with J gene TRBJ2-2; the D is unclear. V was pared by 4 bases and J by 0 bases, with 15 bases between. Germline-derived CDR1 and CDR2 are LGHNA and YNFKEQ. The CDR3 runs to 17 residues. The CDR3, as DNA: TGTGCCAGCAGCCCGTACCAATTGCCTTCGAACACCGGGGAGCTGTTTTTT. Its translation is CASSPYQLPSNTGELFF.

The chain joins TRBV2 to TRBJ2-1; the match to TRBD2 covers 9 bases. Looked up from germline, CDR1 is SNHLY and CDR2 is FYNNEI. CDR3 length equals 15 residues. The trim removed 4 bases at V and 1 base at J, leaving 2 bases unmatched. CDR3 nucleotides: TGTGCCAGCAGTGCTAGCGGGGAATCCTACAATGAGCAGTTCTTC. It translates to CASSASGESYNEQFF.

This clone was counted once. This chain connects TRBV6-5 to TRBJ2-2; D is uncertain. This CDR3 comprises 14 residues. Germline CDR1 and CDR2: MNHEY and SVGAGI. Trimming removed 6 bases from V and 4 bases from J, with 12 bases in between. CDR3 sequence: CASRGQITTGELFF. As DNA, the CDR3 is TGTGCCAGCAGGGGCCAAATTACCACCGGGGAGCTGTTTTTT.

The chain employs TRBV29-1 and TRBJ2-1; 12 bases are a match to TRBD2. CDR3 length: 16 amino acids. CDR1 and CDR2 from the germline V gene are SQVTM and ANQGSEA. The V gene end was trimmed by 1 base and the J gene end by 3 bases; junction bases not matched to a gene: 4. The CDR3 nucleotides read TGCAGCGTTGAAGGACTAGCGGGGGCCCACTACAATGAGCAGTTCTTC. Translation: CSVEGLAGAHYNEQFF.

V usage is TRBV28 and J usage is TRBJ1-5; D gene unclear. This CDR3 comprises 14 residues. V lost 2 bases, J lost 5 bases, and 10 bases lay in between. Per germline, CDR1 MDHEN and CDR2 SYDVKM. CDR3 residues: CASSLRLGDQPQHF. CDR3 nucleotides: TGTGCCAGCAGTTTACGGTTAGGCGATCAGCCCCAGCATTTT. The full variable domain, in which reference TRBV28 and TRBJ1-5 provide the parts outside the CDR3, is DVKVTQSSRYLVKRTGEKVFLECVQDMDHENMFWYRQDPGLGLRLIYFSYDVKMKEKGDIPEGYSVSREKKERFSLILESASTNQTSMYLCASSLRLGDQPQHFGDGTRLSIL.

The chain combines TRBV10-3 with TRBJ2-5; D is ambiguous. Germline V gene data show CDR1 as ENHRY and CDR2 as SYGVKD. This CDR3 spans 14 amino acids. Trimming cost V 0 bases and J 5 bases, with 10 bases left between them. CDR3 residues: CAISESTSVETQYF. The CDR3 DNA reads as TGTGCCATCAGTGAGTCGACCTCAGTGGAGACCCAGTACTTC.

This chain joins TRBV24-1 and TRBJ1-1; perhaps TRBD1 as D (5 bases). Trimming shortened V by 7 bases and J by 1 base, and 6 bases separated the two germline ends. There are 12 residues in the CDR3. Germline values: CDR1 KGHDR, CDR2 SFDVKD. The CDR3 DNA reads as TGTGCCACCAGGGGACCGAACACTGAAGCTTTCTTT. Its translation is CATRGPNTEAFF.

The CDR3 DNA is TGTGCCAGCAGCGCCGGGACTAGCGGGGGGTGGGACGAGCAGTACTTC. Amino acids: CASSAGTSGGWDEQYF. The rearrangement uses TRBV9 and TRBJ2-7, with TRBD2 matching over 15 bases. The germline V gene encodes CDR1 SGDLS and CDR2 YYNGEE. The V gene end was trimmed by 3 bases and the J gene end by 5 bases; junction bases not matched to a gene: 6. The CDR3 consists of 16 residues. The entire variable domain, with the rest obtained from reference TRBV9 and TRBJ2-7, is as follows: DSGVTQTPKHLITATGQRVTLRCSPRSGDLSVYWYQQSLDQGLQFLIQYYNGEERAKGNILERFSAQQFPDLHSELNLSSLELGDSALYFCASSAGTSGGWDEQYFGPGTRLTVT.

V gene TRBV6-5 combines with J gene TRBJ1-2; 7 bases agree with TRBD1. CDR1 is MNHEY and CDR2 is SVGAGI in the germline V gene. This CDR3 region has 13 residues. V dropped 7 bases and J dropped 4; count of bases not matched to a gene: 6. The CDR3, as DNA: TGTGCCAGCATGACAGGGAACTTCTATGGCTACACCTTC. Translated: CASMTGNFYGYTF.

This clone appeared a few times. The chain recombines TRBV5-1 with TRBJ1-6; 8 bases match TRBD1. The CDR3 loop spans 14 amino acids. The germline V gene has CDR1 SGHRS and CDR2 YFSETQ. The junction had 6 bases not matched to a gene; V was cut back by 3 bases and J by 10 bases. This chain's CDR3 is CASSWGTGGSPLHF. In DNA form, the CDR3 reads TGCGCCAGCAGCTGGGGGACAGGAGGGTCACCCCTCCACTTT.

The rearrangement links TRBV5-1 to TRBJ2-5; 8 bases map to TRBD2. From germline, CDR1 is SGHRS and CDR2 YFSETQ. Unmatched junction bases numbered 3, after V lost 4 bases and J lost 1 base. This CDR3 has 14 residues. DNA for the CDR3: TGCGCCAGCAGCAGTACTAGCGGCCAAGAGACCCAGTACTTC. It is translated as CASSSTSGQETQYF.

The chain employs TRBV5-6 and TRBJ1-3; no clear D. The ends were cut back, 5 bases at V and 0 bases at J, with 15 bases in the middle. The CDR3 sequence is 16 residues long. Germline CDR1 reads SGHDT; CDR2 reads YYEEEE. DNA for the CDR3: TGTGCCAGCAGGCAGACGGGTGACCCCTCTGGAAACACCATATATTTT. This gives the protein CASRQTGDPSGNTIYF.

The chain is built from TRBV27 and TRBJ2-2; D may be TRBD2 (6 bases). CDR3 length: 16 residues. Germline assignment: CDR1 MNHEY and CDR2 SMNVEV (reference sequence). V lost 6 bases, J lost 0 bases, and 14 bases lay in between. DNA for the CDR3: TGTGCCAGCAGCCCCCTGTCGGGGGCGAACACCGGGGAGCTGTTTTTT. As protein: CASSPLSGANTGELFF.

Only one count was recorded for this clone. This rearrangement joins TRBV30 to TRBJ2-7, with 8 bases identical to TRBD2. The CDR3 contains 13 residues. Germline V gives CDR1 GTSNPN, CDR2 SVGIG (reference sequence). Trimming at V came to 7 bases and at J to 4 bases, leaving 9 bases not matched to a gene. Here the CDR3 reads CAFSGGGQYEQYF. In DNA, the CDR3 is TGTGCCTTCTCGGGAGGGGGACAATACGAGCAGTACTTC.

V is TRBV14 and J is TRBJ2-2; unclear D gene. This CDR3 has 16 amino acids. Germline lookup yields CDR1 SGHDN and CDR2 FVKESK. Trimming removed 1 base at V and 4 bases at J, with 13 bases between. The CDR3 loop is CASSQVPGSGTGELFF. The CDR3, as DNA: TGTGCCAGCAGCCAAGTCCCGGGTTCGGGCACCGGGGAGCTGTTTTTT.

V is TRBV14 and J is TRBJ2-1, with a weak D call TRBD1 (6 bases). The germline V gene encodes CDR1 SGHDN and CDR2 FVKESK. Trimming removed 4 bases from V and 9 bases from J, with 13 bases in between. This CDR3 is built from 13 residues. DNA for the CDR3: TGTGCCAGCAGCCTCCGGACAGAACGTGAGCAGTTCTTC. It is translated as CASSLRTEREQFF.

The sample holds one count of this clone. The chain combines TRBV28 with TRBJ1-4; 8 bases match TRBD1. The CDR3 is 15 residues long. V was pared by 6 bases and J by 4 bases, with 7 bases of the junction left unmatched. The germline CDR1 and CDR2 sequences are MDHEN and SYDVKM. The CDR3 spells CASREPGQVNEKLFF. DNA for the CDR3: TGTGCCAGCAGGGAGCCGGGACAGGTTAATGAAAAACTGTTTTTT.

V usage is TRBV11-3 and J usage is TRBJ2-3; D is possibly TRBD1 (6 bases). V lost 1 base, J lost 1 base, and 12 bases lay in between. Germline V gene sequence: CDR1 SGHNT, CDR2 YENEEA. The CDR3 covers 16 residues. CDR3 protein: CASSLGVEGGTDTQYF. The DNA of the CDR3 is TGTGCCAGCAGCTTAGGGGTCGAGGGGGGCACAGATACGCAGTATTTT.

The chain joins TRBV3-1 (or the pseudogene TRBV3-2) to TRBJ1-1; D possibly corresponds to TRBD1 (6 bases). This CDR3 spans 13 amino acids. CDR1 and CDR2 from the germline V gene are LGHDT and YNNKEL (reference sequence). Trimming removed 0 bases at V and 4 bases at J, with 6 bases between. Here the CDR3 DNA reads TGTGCCAGCAGCCAAGAAGGGGGCACTGAAGCTTTCTTT. It translates to CASSQEGGTEAFF.